Listed here is a single T cell receptor beta chain. Its antigen is still unknown. This entry belongs to a study of cytomegalovirus exposure and HLA in healthy donors. General observations from the study: An analysis was carried out later, and it reportedly showed fewer N-insertions in an Asian-associated ancestry cluster than the 666-donor mean. Across HLA loci, a later analysis found differing TCR association rates, with DRB1 most and HLA-C fewest.

PCR involved 60 Vbeta and 13 Jbeta primers. The protocol was immunoSEQ multiplex PCR, while the TCRdb copy is restricted to in-frame clones and leaves out a portion. The sample yields some 200,000 clones, 75% to 90% seen once. The germline V gene has CDR1 SEHNR and CDR2 FQNEAQ (reference sequence). The CDR3 has 13 amino acids. Trimming took off 6 bases at V and 4 bases at J, with 10 bases between the two ends. The chain joins TRBV7-9 to TRBJ2-1; D perhaps matches TRBD1 (6 bases). The specimen was PBMCs. The sequence was obtained from a woman aged 40 to 50 in good health and CMV-seronegative. CDR3 region: CASRSTGYNEQFF. The CDR3 DNA follows: TGTGCCAGCAGAAGCACAGGGTACAATGAGCAGTTCTTC.